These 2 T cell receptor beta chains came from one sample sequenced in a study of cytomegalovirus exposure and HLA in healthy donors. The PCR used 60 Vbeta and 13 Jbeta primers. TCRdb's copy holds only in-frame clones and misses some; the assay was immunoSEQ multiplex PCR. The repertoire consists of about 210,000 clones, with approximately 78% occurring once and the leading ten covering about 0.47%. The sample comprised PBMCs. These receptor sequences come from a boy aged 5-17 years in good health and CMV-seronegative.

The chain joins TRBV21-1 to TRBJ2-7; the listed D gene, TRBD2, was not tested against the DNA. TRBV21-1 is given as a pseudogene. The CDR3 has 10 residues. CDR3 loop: CASSGAEQYF. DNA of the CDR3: TGTGCCAGCAGTGGAGCAGAGCAGTACTTC.

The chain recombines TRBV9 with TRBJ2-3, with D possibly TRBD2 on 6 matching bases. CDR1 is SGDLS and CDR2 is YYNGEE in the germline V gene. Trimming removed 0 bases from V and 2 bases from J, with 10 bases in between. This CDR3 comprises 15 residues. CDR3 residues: CASSVGVAVTDTQYF. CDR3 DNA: TGTGCCAGCAGCGTAGGTGTAGCGGTCACAGATACGCAGTATTTT. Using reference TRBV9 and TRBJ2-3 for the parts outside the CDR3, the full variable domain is DSGVTQTPKHLITATGQRVTLRCSPRSGDLSVYWYQQSLDQGLQFLIQYYNGEERAKGNILERFSAQQFPDLHSELNLSSLELGDSALYFCASSVGVAVTDTQYFGPGTRLTVL.